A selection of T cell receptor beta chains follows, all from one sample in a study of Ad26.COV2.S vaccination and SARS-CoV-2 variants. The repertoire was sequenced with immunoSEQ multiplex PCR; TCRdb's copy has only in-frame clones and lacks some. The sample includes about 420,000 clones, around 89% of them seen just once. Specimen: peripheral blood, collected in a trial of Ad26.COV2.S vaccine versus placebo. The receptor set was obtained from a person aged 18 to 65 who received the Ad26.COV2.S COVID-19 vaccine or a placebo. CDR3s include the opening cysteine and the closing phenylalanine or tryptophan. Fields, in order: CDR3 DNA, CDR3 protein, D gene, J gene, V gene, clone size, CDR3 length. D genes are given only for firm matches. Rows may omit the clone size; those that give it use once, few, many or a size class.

cdr3_nt: TGTGCCAGCAGTACTGCGAATGGAAACACCATATATTTT
cdr3_aa: CASSTANGNTIYF
d_call: -
j_call: TRBJ1-3
v_call: TRBV6-5
clone_size: -
cdr3_length: 13

cdr3_nt: TGTGCCAGCAGTCCCAGGGCGGGGGGAAGCACTGAAGCTTTCTTT
cdr3_aa: CASSPRAGGSTEAFF
d_call: -
j_call: TRBJ1-1
v_call: TRBV28
clone_size: -
cdr3_length: 15

cdr3_nt: TGTGCCAGTAGTACACCCCGGTTGGGGGCTGGTTCACCCCTCCACTTT
cdr3_aa: CASSTPRLGAGSPLHF
d_call: -
j_call: TRBJ1-6
v_call: TRBV19
clone_size: -
cdr3_length: 16

cdr3_nt: TGTGCCAGCTCTCCCGGGACTAGCGCCGATGAGCAGTTCTTC
cdr3_aa: CASSPGTSADEQFF
d_call: TRBD2
j_call: TRBJ2-1
v_call: TRBV18
clone_size: -
cdr3_length: 14

cdr3_nt: TGTGCCAGCCCGGGTGGGAATGAGCAGTTCTTC
cdr3_aa: CASPGGNEQFF
d_call: -
j_call: TRBJ2-1
v_call: TRBV27
clone_size: -
cdr3_length: 11

cdr3_nt: TGTGCCAGCAGTAACCCCCGGACAGGGACGCATGAGCAGTTCTTC
cdr3_aa: CASSNPRTGTHEQFF
d_call: TRBD1
j_call: TRBJ2-1
v_call: TRBV27
clone_size: once
cdr3_length: 15

cdr3_nt: TGTGCCAGCAGCCAGGGGGCGGCTGGGGCCAACGTCCTGACTTTC
cdr3_aa: CASSQGAAGANVLTF
d_call: -
j_call: TRBJ2-6
v_call: TRBV3-1/TRBV3-2
clone_size: -
cdr3_length: 15

cdr3_nt: TGTGCCAGCAGCTCCACCGGACTGAAACAAGAGACCCAGTACTTC
cdr3_aa: CASSSTGLKQETQYF
d_call: -
j_call: TRBJ2-5
v_call: TRBV7-9
clone_size: -
cdr3_length: 15

cdr3_nt: TGTGCCAGCAGCTATGACAACAATTCACCCCTCCACTTT
cdr3_aa: CASSYDNNSPLHF
d_call: -
j_call: TRBJ1-6
v_call: TRBV9
clone_size: -
cdr3_length: 13

cdr3_nt: TGTGCCAGCAGCCCCGGAGGACGGCGGGACGAGCAGTACTTC
cdr3_aa: CASSPGGRRDEQYF
d_call: -
j_call: TRBJ2-7
v_call: TRBV3-1/TRBV3-2
clone_size: few
cdr3_length: 14

cdr3_nt: TGTGCCAGCAGTAATCTTAGAAGGGGAGTTGGCTACACCTTC
cdr3_aa: CASSNLRRGVGYTF
d_call: -
j_call: TRBJ1-2
v_call: TRBV28
clone_size: -
cdr3_length: 14

cdr3_nt: TGTGCCAGCAGCGTAGGATTAGGGTACGAGCAGTACTTC
cdr3_aa: CASSVGLGYEQYF
d_call: -
j_call: TRBJ2-7
v_call: TRBV9
clone_size: -
cdr3_length: 13

cdr3_nt: TGCGCCAGCAGTGACGAGTGGGGGAATTCACCCCTCCACTTT
cdr3_aa: CASSDEWGNSPLHF
d_call: -
j_call: TRBJ1-6
v_call: TRBV10-2
clone_size: -
cdr3_length: 14

cdr3_nt: TGTGCCAGCAGTTCCGCCCCGAGAGGGGTAGCGGGCTACACCTTC
cdr3_aa: CASSSAPRGVAGYTF
d_call: -
j_call: TRBJ1-2
v_call: TRBV28
clone_size: once
cdr3_length: 15

cdr3_nt: TGTGCCGGAGGAAGTAGCGGGAGGTCGGGAGAGACCCAGTACTTC
cdr3_aa: CAGGSSGRSGETQYF
d_call: TRBD2
j_call: TRBJ2-5
v_call: TRBV6-5
clone_size: -
cdr3_length: 15

cdr3_nt: TGTGCCAGCAGCCACAGGGACTCTGGGGCCAACGTCCTGACTTTC
cdr3_aa: CASSHRDSGANVLTF
d_call: -
j_call: TRBJ2-6
v_call: TRBV7-2
clone_size: -
cdr3_length: 15

cdr3_nt: TGTGCCAGTAGTGTTTGGGCAAGGGGGAGCACAGATACGCAGTATTTT
cdr3_aa: CASSVWARGSTDTQYF
d_call: -
j_call: TRBJ2-3
v_call: TRBV19
clone_size: -
cdr3_length: 16

cdr3_nt: TGCGCCAGCAGTCGAGGCAGGGGGAAGTACGAGCAGTACTTC
cdr3_aa: CASSRGRGKYEQYF
d_call: TRBD1
j_call: TRBJ2-7
v_call: TRBV23-1
clone_size: -
cdr3_length: 14

cdr3_nt: TGTGCCAGCAGCTTTGAGGCTAGCGGTTACAATGAGCAGTTCTTC
cdr3_aa: CASSFEASGYNEQFF
d_call: -
j_call: TRBJ2-1
v_call: TRBV12-1
clone_size: -
cdr3_length: 15

cdr3_nt: TGTGCCAGCAGCCAGATGTGGGGGAGAACCGGGGAGCTGTTTTTT
cdr3_aa: CASSQMWGRTGELFF
d_call: -
j_call: TRBJ2-2
v_call: TRBV3-1/TRBV3-2
clone_size: -
cdr3_length: 15

cdr3_nt: TGTGCCAGCAGCTTAGAGGGCAGGGCTCCATTTTATGGCTACACCTTC
cdr3_aa: CASSLEGRAPFYGYTF
d_call: -
j_call: TRBJ1-2
v_call: TRBV7-2
clone_size: -
cdr3_length: 16

cdr3_nt: TGCGCCAGCAGTGACCTCGGGGGTAGCGGCTACACCTTC
cdr3_aa: CASSDLGGSGYTF
d_call: -
j_call: TRBJ1-2
v_call: TRBV10-2
clone_size: once
cdr3_length: 13

cdr3_nt: TGTGCCAGCAGCTTAGTGGGGGGATCTAACTATGGCTACACCTTC
cdr3_aa: CASSLVGGSNYGYTF
d_call: -
j_call: TRBJ1-2
v_call: TRBV7-2
clone_size: -
cdr3_length: 15

cdr3_nt: TGTGCCAGCAGCTTTCCCCTTGTCCGTACGCAGTATTTT
cdr3_aa: CASSFPLVRTQYF
d_call: -
j_call: TRBJ2-3
v_call: TRBV5-6
clone_size: once
cdr3_length: 13

cdr3_nt: TGTGCCAGCAGTGACCACGTTGATGGTCTAGCGGGGTGTAATGAGCAGTTCTTC
cdr3_aa: CASSDHVDGLAGCNEQFF
d_call: TRBD2
j_call: TRBJ2-1
v_call: TRBV6-4
clone_size: -
cdr3_length: 18

cdr3_nt: TGTGCCTGGAGTGTACAAAACCTGGCCTGGGCCTACGAGCAGTACTTC
cdr3_aa: CAWSVQNLAWAYEQYF
d_call: -
j_call: TRBJ2-7
v_call: TRBV30
clone_size: -
cdr3_length: 16

cdr3_nt: TGTGCCACTAGTCTTGGCTCTGGAAACACCATATATTTT
cdr3_aa: CATSLGSGNTIYF
d_call: -
j_call: TRBJ1-3
v_call: TRBV10-3
clone_size: -
cdr3_length: 13

cdr3_nt: TGTGCCAGCAGTTTCGGGGGATCTCTGAGCGGCTACACCTTC
cdr3_aa: CASSFGGSLSGYTF
d_call: -
j_call: TRBJ1-2
v_call: TRBV27
clone_size: -
cdr3_length: 14

cdr3_nt: TGTGCCAGCTCACAAACCGGGCGGCACACAGATACGCAGTATTTT
cdr3_aa: CASSQTGRHTDTQYF
d_call: -
j_call: TRBJ2-3
v_call: TRBV18
clone_size: -
cdr3_length: 15

cdr3_nt: TGTGCCAGCAGCTTATCAGGGGACGGCTACAATGAGCAGTTCTTC
cdr3_aa: CASSLSGDGYNEQFF
d_call: -
j_call: TRBJ2-1
v_call: TRBV11-2
clone_size: -
cdr3_length: 15

cdr3_nt: TGTGCCAGCAGCCAGCCGGGACAGGGGTACCAACGTGAAAAACTGTTTTTT
cdr3_aa: CASSQPGQGYQREKLFF
d_call: TRBD1
j_call: TRBJ1-4
v_call: TRBV7-9
clone_size: -
cdr3_length: 17

cdr3_nt: TGCAGCGCAGCGGGACAGGGACCCTATGGCTACACCTTC
cdr3_aa: CSAAGQGPYGYTF
d_call: TRBD1
j_call: TRBJ1-2
v_call: TRBV29-1
clone_size: -
cdr3_length: 13

cdr3_nt: TGCGCCAGCAGCTACAGGGTAGAAGAGACCCAGTACTTC
cdr3_aa: CASSYRVEETQYF
d_call: -
j_call: TRBJ2-5
v_call: TRBV10-1
clone_size: -
cdr3_length: 13

cdr3_nt: TGTGCCAGCAGCCTCGGGAGCCGCACAGATACGCAGTATTTT
cdr3_aa: CASSLGSRTDTQYF
d_call: -
j_call: TRBJ2-3
v_call: TRBV11-3
clone_size: -
cdr3_length: 14

cdr3_nt: TGTGCCAGCAGCCCGGGGCTACAGGAGACCCAGTACTTC
cdr3_aa: CASSPGLQETQYF
d_call: -
j_call: TRBJ2-5
v_call: TRBV7-8
clone_size: -
cdr3_length: 13

cdr3_nt: TGTGCCAGTAGTTGGCCAGATTCACCCCTCCACTTT
cdr3_aa: CASSWPDSPLHF
d_call: -
j_call: TRBJ1-6
v_call: TRBV19
clone_size: -
cdr3_length: 12

cdr3_nt: TGTGCCAGCAGTTCCGAAAACAATCAGCCCCAGCATTTT
cdr3_aa: CASSSENNQPQHF
d_call: -
j_call: TRBJ1-5
v_call: TRBV6-2/TRBV6-3
clone_size: -
cdr3_length: 13

cdr3_nt: TGTGCCAGCAGCTTAGGACAGCCCTACGAGCAGTACTTC
cdr3_aa: CASSLGQPYEQYF
d_call: -
j_call: TRBJ2-7
v_call: TRBV11-1
clone_size: -
cdr3_length: 13

cdr3_nt: TGTGCCAGCAGCTTGGGTAGCTGGACACCTAATGAAAAACTGTTTTTT
cdr3_aa: CASSLGSWTPNEKLFF
d_call: -
j_call: TRBJ1-4
v_call: TRBV5-6
clone_size: -
cdr3_length: 16

cdr3_nt: TGTGCCAGCAGCTTATCATGGGGAGATAATTCACCCCTCCACTTT
cdr3_aa: CASSLSWGDNSPLHF
d_call: -
j_call: TRBJ1-6
v_call: TRBV7-3
clone_size: -
cdr3_length: 15

cdr3_nt: TGTGCCAGCACCTCCCCCCCCCGGGACACTGAAGCTTTCTTT
cdr3_aa: CASTSPPRDTEAFF
d_call: -
j_call: TRBJ1-1
v_call: TRBV5-4
clone_size: -
cdr3_length: 14

cdr3_nt: TGCGCCAGCAGTCGGACTAGCGGGGGGGCGGACGAGCAGTACTTC
cdr3_aa: CASSRTSGGADEQYF
d_call: TRBD2
j_call: TRBJ2-7
v_call: TRBV10-1
clone_size: once
cdr3_length: 15

cdr3_nt: TGTGCCAGCACCACAATGAGGGCCAATCAGCCCCAGCATTTT
cdr3_aa: CASTTMRANQPQHF
d_call: -
j_call: TRBJ1-5
v_call: TRBV6-8
clone_size: -
cdr3_length: 14

cdr3_nt: TGTGCCAGCTCACAAGGCAGTACTAATACTGAAGCTTTCTTT
cdr3_aa: CASSQGSTNTEAFF
d_call: -
j_call: TRBJ1-1
v_call: TRBV18
clone_size: -
cdr3_length: 14

cdr3_nt: TGTGCCAGCAGCTTAGTAGGGGGACAGGCGGCCAAAAACATTCAGTACTTC
cdr3_aa: CASSLVGGQAAKNIQYF
d_call: TRBD1
j_call: TRBJ2-4
v_call: TRBV7-2
clone_size: -
cdr3_length: 17

cdr3_nt: TGCGCCAGCAGAAAAACAGGGAGCCAAGAGACCCAGTACTTC
cdr3_aa: CASRKTGSQETQYF
d_call: -
j_call: TRBJ2-5
v_call: TRBV5-1
clone_size: -
cdr3_length: 14

cdr3_nt: TGTGCCAGCTCACCCTCTGGCAGGGCTAGCAATCAGCCCCAGCATTTT
cdr3_aa: CASSPSGRASNQPQHF
d_call: -
j_call: TRBJ1-5
v_call: TRBV18
clone_size: -
cdr3_length: 16

cdr3_nt: TGCAGCGTTCAAAAAACAGGGGAGGATACGCAGTATTTT
cdr3_aa: CSVQKTGEDTQYF
d_call: TRBD1
j_call: TRBJ2-3
v_call: TRBV29-1
clone_size: -
cdr3_length: 13

cdr3_nt: TGCGCCAGCAGTGAGTCAGGACAGCATTCACCCCTCCACTTT
cdr3_aa: CASSESGQHSPLHF
d_call: -
j_call: TRBJ1-6
v_call: TRBV10-2
clone_size: -
cdr3_length: 14

cdr3_nt: TGTGCCAGCAGTTACTTCAGGGGGAACACTGAAGCTTTCTTT
cdr3_aa: CASSYFRGNTEAFF
d_call: -
j_call: TRBJ1-1
v_call: TRBV6-2/TRBV6-3
clone_size: -
cdr3_length: 14

cdr3_nt: TGCGCCAGCAGCCAAGCGGGCTTGGAGACCCAGTACTTC
cdr3_aa: CASSQAGLETQYF
d_call: -
j_call: TRBJ2-5
v_call: TRBV4-3
clone_size: -
cdr3_length: 13

cdr3_nt: TGCGCCAGCAGCCCCAAACAGGGCAACACTGAAGCTTTCTTT
cdr3_aa: CASSPKQGNTEAFF
d_call: -
j_call: TRBJ1-1
v_call: TRBV4-1
clone_size: -
cdr3_length: 14

cdr3_nt: TGTGCCAGCAGCTTGGGACAGGGGGTCTACGAGCAGTACTTC
cdr3_aa: CASSLGQGVYEQYF
d_call: TRBD1
j_call: TRBJ2-7
v_call: TRBV7-6
clone_size: -
cdr3_length: 14

cdr3_nt: TGTGCCAGCAGCATGGCCGGGACTAGAAGAGAGACCCAGTACTTC
cdr3_aa: CASSMAGTRRETQYF
d_call: TRBD2
j_call: TRBJ2-5
v_call: TRBV7-3
clone_size: -
cdr3_length: 15

cdr3_nt: TGTGCCAGCAGTGGGGCAGTAGGGCGAGACTATGGCTACACCTTC
cdr3_aa: CASSGAVGRDYGYTF
d_call: -
j_call: TRBJ1-2
v_call: TRBV25-1
clone_size: -
cdr3_length: 15

cdr3_nt: TGTGCCAGCAGCCCGCTGGTCGGCTCCTACAATGAGCAGTTCTTC
cdr3_aa: CASSPLVGSYNEQFF
d_call: -
j_call: TRBJ2-1
v_call: TRBV5-4
clone_size: once
cdr3_length: 15

cdr3_nt: TGCGCCAGCAGCCAAGCGGTGGGAATCACCGGGGAGCTGTTTTTT
cdr3_aa: CASSQAVGITGELFF
d_call: -
j_call: TRBJ2-2
v_call: TRBV4-3
clone_size: -
cdr3_length: 15

cdr3_nt: TGTGCCAGCAGCGCTAGCGGGGGGGATTTTTACGAGCAGTACTTC
cdr3_aa: CASSASGGDFYEQYF
d_call: TRBD2
j_call: TRBJ2-7
v_call: TRBV11-2
clone_size: -
cdr3_length: 15